Here is one T cell receptor (beta chain) with its context. What it recognizes is unknown. Germline loops: CDR1 SGHNT, CDR2 YENEEA. The CDR3 runs to 13 residues. V was cut by 6 bases and J by 1 base, with 6 bases left in between. The sample comes from a study of T cell responses to AZD1222 COVID-19 vaccine. Study outcomes and limitations: Regions left unmutated in variants are reportedly the target of nearly half of spike-specific TCRs. In a largely white British group with more females than males, clonal diversity was possibly underestimated. After two AZD1222 doses, spike-specific TCR breadth and depth rose versus day 0. Repertoire sampling occurred only after the peak T cell response.

Sequenced by immunoSEQ multiplex PCR; TCRdb stores in-frame clones only, minus some. The sample carries some 120,000 clones, approximately 90% recorded once. This chain uses TRBV11-3 with TRBJ2-2, with TRBD1 as a possible D gene (6 bases). The sequence derives from an adult in good health. Here the sequenced sample was peripheral blood, taken on day 0 of MenACWY control vaccination. In DNA, the CDR3 is TGTGCCAGCAGGGACAGGAACACCGGGGAGCTGTTTTTT. Protein sequence: CASRDRNTGELFF.